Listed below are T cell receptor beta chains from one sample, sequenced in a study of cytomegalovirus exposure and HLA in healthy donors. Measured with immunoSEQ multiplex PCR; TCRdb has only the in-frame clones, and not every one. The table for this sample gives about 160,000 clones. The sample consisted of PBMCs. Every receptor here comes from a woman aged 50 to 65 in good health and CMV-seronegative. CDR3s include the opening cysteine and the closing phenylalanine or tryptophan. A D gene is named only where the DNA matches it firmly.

CDR3 DNA: TGTGCCAGCACGGAAAGCGGGAGCTACGAGCAGTACTTC; CDR3 protein: CASTESGSYEQYF; V gene: TRBV27; J gene: TRBJ2-7; D gene: TRBD2
CDR3 DNA: TGTGCCAGCAGTCAAACCGGGACAGGGGCCGAGCAGTTCTTC; CDR3 protein: CASSQTGTGAEQFF; V gene: TRBV6-4; J gene: TRBJ2-1; D gene: TRBD1
CDR3 DNA: TGTGCCAGCAGCCTGCGGGGGGGGGCCTATGGCTACACCTTC; CDR3 protein: CASSLRGGAYGYTF; V gene: TRBV13; J gene: TRBJ1-2; D gene: NA
CDR3 DNA: TGTGCCAGCAGCCCAGCGTCGACAGGTGGGGAGACCCAGTACTTC; CDR3 protein: CASSPASTGGETQYF; V gene: TRBV7-2; J gene: TRBJ2-5; D gene: NA
CDR3 DNA: TGTGCCAGTAGCCGACAGCCTCATCAGCCCCAGCATTTT; CDR3 protein: CASSRQPHQPQHF; V gene: TRBV19; J gene: TRBJ1-5; D gene: NA
CDR3 DNA: TGTGCCAGCAGCCTCGGGACAGGACGGAAACTGTTTTTT; CDR3 protein: CASSLGTGRKLFF; V gene: TRBV28; J gene: TRBJ1-4; D gene: TRBD1
CDR3 DNA: TGTGCCAGCAGCCAAGAGCTACGAACGGGAGTTCTTGGCACAGATACGCAGTATTTT; CDR3 protein: CASSQELRTGVLGTDTQYF; V gene: TRBV4-2; J gene: TRBJ2-3; D gene: NA
CDR3 DNA: TGTGCCAGTAGTCCGACATCGGTAGCTAACTATGGCTACACCTTC; CDR3 protein: CASSPTSVANYGYTF; V gene: TRBV19; J gene: TRBJ1-2; D gene: NA
CDR3 DNA: TGTGCCAGCAGTTTGGACAGGGGGCCGAACACTGAAGCTTTCTTT; CDR3 protein: CASSLDRGPNTEAFF; V gene: TRBV27; J gene: TRBJ1-1; D gene: TRBD1
CDR3 DNA: TGTGCCATCAGCTTCCGGGACAGGGGTACTAATGAGCAGTTCTTC; CDR3 protein: CAISFRDRGTNEQFF; V gene: TRBV10-3; J gene: TRBJ2-1; D gene: TRBD1
CDR3 DNA: TGTGCCAGCAGCGATAACTGGACAGGGAGGCTGCCCCAGCATTTT; CDR3 protein: CASSDNWTGRLPQHF; V gene: TRBV7-2; J gene: TRBJ1-5; D gene: TRBD1
CDR3 DNA: TGTGCCAGCAGCTTAGGACAGGGGAGAGGCCAGAATGAGCAGTTCTTC; CDR3 protein: CASSLGQGRGQNEQFF; V gene: TRBV11-3; J gene: TRBJ2-1; D gene: TRBD1
CDR3 DNA: TGCGCCAGCAGACTCGGGACACAAAGCCTGAACACTGAAGCTTTCTTT; CDR3 protein: CASRLGTQSLNTEAFF; V gene: TRBV5-1; J gene: TRBJ1-1; D gene: NA
CDR3 DNA: TGTGCCAGCAGCCAGGACAGGGGGGGCTACGAGCAGTACTTC; CDR3 protein: CASSQDRGGYEQYF; V gene: TRBV6-5; J gene: TRBJ2-7; D gene: TRBD1
CDR3 DNA: TGCGCCACCCGACACTACTATGGCTACACCTTC; CDR3 protein: CATRHYYGYTF; V gene: TRBV23-1; J gene: TRBJ1-2; D gene: NA
CDR3 DNA: TGTGCCAGCAGCTTAGCAGACTACTATGGCTACACCTTC; CDR3 protein: CASSLADYYGYTF; V gene: TRBV7-2; J gene: TRBJ1-2; D gene: NA
CDR3 DNA: TGTGCCAGCAGCCAAGTCGGGGGAGAGGTCCCAGATACGCAGTATTTT; CDR3 protein: CASSQVGGEVPDTQYF; V gene: TRBV4-2; J gene: TRBJ2-3; D gene: NA
CDR3 DNA: TGTGCCAGCAGTTTGGGACAGGGAGGAGGCTACACCTTC; CDR3 protein: CASSLGQGGGYTF; V gene: TRBV27; J gene: TRBJ1-2; D gene: TRBD1
CDR3 DNA: TGTGCCAGCAGCGTAGCTACAGTGGGGCAGAGCTCTGGAAACACCATATATTTT; CDR3 protein: CASSVATVGQSSGNTIYF; V gene: TRBV9; J gene: TRBJ1-3; D gene: NA
CDR3 DNA: TGCGCCAGCAGCCCGGGACTCCTAAACACCGGAGAGCTGTTTTTT; CDR3 protein: CASSPGLLNTGELFF; V gene: TRBV4-3; J gene: TRBJ2-2; D gene: NA
CDR3 DNA: TGTGCCAGCAGCTTAGCGGGAGGTATCCACGAGCAGTACTTC; CDR3 protein: CASSLAGGIHEQYF; V gene: TRBV7-8; J gene: TRBJ2-7; D gene: NA
CDR3 DNA: TGCGCCAGCAGCTTGGGGGTTGGCGGTGCGAACACCGGGGAGCTGTTTTTT; CDR3 protein: CASSLGVGGANTGELFF; V gene: TRBV5-1; J gene: TRBJ2-2; D gene: NA
CDR3 DNA: TGTGCCAGCAGCACCGGGACAGGGCGGCAGTTCTTC; CDR3 protein: CASSTGTGRQFF; V gene: TRBV7-7; J gene: TRBJ2-1; D gene: TRBD1
CDR3 DNA: TGTGCCAGCAGAAGCAGGGTGGGCACCTATGGCTACACCTTC; CDR3 protein: CASRSRVGTYGYTF; V gene: TRBV27; J gene: TRBJ1-2; D gene: NA
CDR3 DNA: TGTGCCAGCAGCTTAAGGACTAGCGGGAGCTCCTACGAGCAGTACTTC; CDR3 protein: CASSLRTSGSSYEQYF; V gene: TRBV13; J gene: TRBJ2-7; D gene: TRBD2
CDR3 DNA: TGTGCCAGCAGTTACCGGGACACAGGAAACACCATATATTTT; CDR3 protein: CASSYRDTGNTIYF; V gene: TRBV6-6; J gene: TRBJ1-3; D gene: NA
CDR3 DNA: TGTGCCAGCAGCCTCAGACAGGGTGGCGGCTACACCTTC; CDR3 protein: CASSLRQGGGYTF; V gene: TRBV7-3; J gene: TRBJ1-2; D gene: TRBD1
CDR3 DNA: TGTGCCATCTTACCGACCGCGGGACAGGGTATAGTCCACGAGCAGTACTTC; CDR3 protein: CAILPTAGQGIVHEQYF; V gene: TRBV19; J gene: TRBJ2-7; D gene: TRBD1
CDR3 DNA: TGCGCCAGCAGTGAACCAGGGCGGAACTATGGCTACACCTTC; CDR3 protein: CASSEPGRNYGYTF; V gene: TRBV10-2; J gene: TRBJ1-2; D gene: NA
CDR3 DNA: TGCGCCACCCCGTCCCTTATCGTCCCGGGCACAGATACGCAGTATTTT; CDR3 protein: CATPSLIVPGTDTQYF; V gene: TRBV5-1; J gene: TRBJ2-3; D gene: NA
CDR3 DNA: TGTGCCAGCAGCCCCCAACCGGGACAGATTTTAAACACTGAAGCTTTCTTT; CDR3 protein: CASSPQPGQILNTEAFF; V gene: TRBV4-2; J gene: TRBJ1-1; D gene: TRBD1
CDR3 DNA: TGTGCCAGCGGTTCGATTGCGGGAAACCTTGGGTTGTTTAGGGAGACCCAGTACTTC; CDR3 protein: CASGSIAGNLGLFRETQYF; V gene: TRBV28; J gene: TRBJ2-5; D gene: NA